The 14 T cell receptor beta chains in this list originate from one sample, sequenced in a study of T cells in pancreatic ductal adenocarcinoma. TCRdb's copy holds only in-frame clones and misses some; the assay was immunoSEQ multiplex PCR. The sample yields about 100,000 clones, about 95% seen once. The selected patients with pancreatic ductal adenocarcinoma had surgery but no neoadjuvant therapy. Material: PBMCs. These receptors were taken from a human donor with pancreatic ductal adenocarcinoma.

This sequence joins TRBV11-2 and TRBJ2-7, with a weak D call TRBD2 (5 bases). This CDR3 region has 12 residues. Looked up from germline, CDR1 is SGHAT and CDR2 is FQNNGV. The V and J ends lost 4 bases and 3 bases respectively, with 7 bases between them. CDR3: CASSWTGYEQYF. CDR3 in DNA: TGTGCCAGCAGCTGGACTGGCTACGAGCAGTACTTC.

The V call is TRBV4-3, the J call TRBJ2-7; possibly TRBD2 for D (5 bases). CDR3 length equals 15 residues. The germline V gene has CDR1 LGHNA and CDR2 YSLEER. The ends were cut back, 0 bases at V and 4 bases at J, with 13 bases in the middle. CDR3 loop: CASSQDAAGAYEQYF. The DNA of the CDR3 is TGCGCCAGCAGCCAAGATGCGGCGGGTGCTTACGAGCAGTACTTC.

V gene TRBV5-6 combines with J gene TRBJ2-5; 7 bases are shared with TRBD1. V lost 5 bases to trimming and J lost 4 bases; unmatched junction nucleotides: 11. The CDR3 sequence is 15 residues long. The germline CDR1 and CDR2 sequences are SGHDT and YYEEEE. As DNA, the CDR3 is TGTGCCAGCAGTCAGGGGTACTCAGGGGGAGAGACCCAGTACTTC. This codes for CASSQGYSGGETQYF. The full variable domain, rest sourced from reference TRBV5-6 and TRBJ2-5, is DAGVTQSPTHLIKTRGQQVTLRCSPKSGHDTVSWYQQALGQGPQFIFQYYEEEERQRGNFPDRFSGHQFPNYSSELNVNALLLGDSALYLCASSQGYSGGETQYFGPGTRLLVL.

The chain couples TRBV7-2 to TRBJ1-4; 7 nucleotides align to TRBD1. The CDR3 covers 15 residues. Trimming at V came to 1 base and at J to 5 bases, leaving 4 bases not matched to a gene. Germline lookup yields CDR1 SGHTA and CDR2 FQGNSA. The CDR3 protein is CASSLVGQPNEKLFF. The CDR3 DNA reads as TGTGCCAGCAGCTTAGTGGGACAGCCGAATGAAAAACTGTTTTTT.

The chain is built from TRBV5-1 and TRBJ2-1, with D tentatively TRBD2 (6 bases). This CDR3 comprises 15 residues. V shed 0 bases and J shed 4 bases, with 11 bases lying between them. CDR1 and CDR2 from the germline V gene are SGHRS and YFSETQ. The CDR3 region has the DNA TGCGCCAGCAGCTTGGCCGGGACTGAATACAATGAGCAGTTCTTC. Translation: CASSLAGTEYNEQFF.

The J gene is TRBJ2-7, the V gene TRBV19; unclear D gene. V lost 8 bases, J lost 0 bases, and 8 bases lay in between. This CDR3 region has 12 residues. CDR1 LNHDA and CDR2 SQIVND come from the germline V gene (reference sequence). In DNA form, the CDR3 reads TGTGCCAGTGGGCCGTTCTCCTACGAGCAGTACTTC. This translates into CASGPFSYEQYF.

This chain uses TRBV9 with TRBJ1-5, with D perhaps matching TRBD1 (5 bases). V was trimmed by 7 bases and J by 3 bases, leaving 14 bases between them. This CDR3 comprises 14 residues. Germline CDR1 and CDR2: SGDLS and YYNGEE. CDR3: CASGDSGANQPQHF. The CDR3 DNA follows: TGTGCCAGCGGAGACAGCGGGGCCAATCAGCCCCAGCATTTT.

V usage is TRBV10-3 and J usage is TRBJ2-5; 10 bases are shared with TRBD1. Germline CDR1 reads ENHRY; CDR2 reads SYGVKD. Trimming removed 2 bases from V and 4 bases from J; junction bases left unmatched: 1. CDR3 length: 14 residues. The DNA for the CDR3 is TGTGCCATCAGTGAGGGACAGGGGGGAGAGACCCAGTACTTC. Translated, it gives CAISEGQGGETQYF.

The chain combines TRBV15 with TRBJ2-3, with TRBD2 matching over 8 bases. CDR1 and CDR2 (germline): LNHNV, YYDKDF (reference sequence). V lost 6 bases, J lost 9 bases, and 17 bases stayed unmatched. This CDR3 has 16 residues. The CDR3 protein is CATRGEPSGSPSTQYF. The CDR3 nucleotides are TGTGCCACCAGAGGGGAGCCTAGCGGGTCACCAAGCACGCAGTATTTT. Combining the CDR3 with reference TRBV15 and TRBJ2-3 gives the whole variable domain DAMVIQNPRYQVTQFGKPVTLSCSQTLNHNVMYWYQQKSSQAPKLLFHYYDKDFNNEADTPDNFQSRRPNTSFCFLDIRSPGLGDTAMYLCATRGEPSGSPSTQYFGPGTRLTVL.

This chain uses TRBV7-9 with TRBJ2-2, with D possibly matching TRBD2 (6 bases). V lost 1 base to trimming and J lost 6 bases, with 9 bases between them. Germline loops: CDR1 SEHNR, CDR2 FQNEAQ (reference sequence). CDR3 length equals 14 residues. CDR3 in amino acids: CASSLGRGPGELFF. DNA of the CDR3: TGTGCCAGCAGCTTAGGGCGGGGCCCCGGGGAGCTGTTTTTT.

This clone was found a few times. The chain combines TRBV18 with TRBJ2-7, with TRBD1 identical over 12 bases. Germline V gene data show CDR1 as KGHSH and CDR2 as LQKENI. The CDR3 length is 15 residues. The trim removed 0 bases at V and 7 bases at J, leaving 4 bases unmatched. CDR3 nucleotides: TGTGCCAGCTCACCACCGGGACAGGGGGCCATGGAGCAGTACTTC. Residues: CASSPPGQGAMEQYF.

The CDR3 loop is CASSQGATGELFF. The CDR3 DNA follows: TGCGCCAGCAGCCAAGGGGCCACCGGGGAGCTGTTTTTT. V is TRBV4-1 and J is TRBJ2-2; D unclear. The CDR3 has 13 residues. Trimming cost V 1 base and J 4 bases, with 4 bases left between them. Per germline, CDR1 MGHRA and CDR2 YSYEKL.

This CDR3 is CASISGSGRNSYEQYF. The CDR3 nucleotides are TGTGCCAGCATCTCCGGGAGCGGGCGGAACTCCTACGAGCAGTACTTC. V is TRBV28 and J is TRBJ2-7; D might be TRBD2 (6 bases). Trimming took off 7 bases at V and 0 bases at J, with 19 bases between the two ends. The CDR3 sequence is 16 residues long. CDR1 is MDHEN and CDR2 is SYDVKM in the germline V gene.

This chain uses TRBV27 with TRBJ2-7; 7 bases are a match to TRBD1. V was clipped by 0 bases and J by 3 bases; unmatched bases: 8. This CDR3 is built from 16 residues. The germline V gene encodes CDR1 MNHEY and CDR2 SMNVEV (reference sequence). DNA of the CDR3: TGTGCCAGCAGTTTATCACAGGGGCCTTCCTACTACGAGCAGTACTTC. This sequence encodes CASSLSQGPSYYEQYF.